These 8 T cell receptor beta chains originate from one sample sequenced in a study of blood T cell repertoires in COVID-19. The data were produced by immunoSEQ multiplex PCR, yet TCRdb's version contains in-frame clones alone and is incomplete. Among about 62,000 clones listed, over 85% were seen once. The specimen was peripheral blood. These receptors were collected from a human donor in a cohort sampled during active COVID-19.

The chain couples TRBV7-2 to TRBJ1-6, with D perhaps TRBD1 (5 bases). This CDR3 is built from 16 residues. The V gene lost 5 bases and the J gene lost 6 bases, with 17 bases spanning the gap. Germline loops: CDR1 SGHTA, CDR2 FQGNSA. In DNA, the CDR3 is TGTGCCAGCAGCCCCTGGGGCGCCTCCATTAATTCACCCCTCCACTTT. Its translation: CASSPWGASINSPLHF.

The chain combines TRBV9 with TRBJ2-5, with TRBD1 as a possible D gene (6 bases). The CDR3 totals 14 residues. Between the trimmed V and J ends, which lost 4 bases and 4 bases, there was a span of 14 bases. The germline CDR1 and CDR2 sequences are SGDLS and YYNGEE. CDR3 sequence (DNA): TGTGCCAGCAGCAGCCAGGGGCGCGGAGAGACCCAGTACTTC. Protein product: CASSSQGRGETQYF.

The V gene is TRBV3-1 (or the pseudogene TRBV3-2), the J gene TRBJ2-4; 7 nucleotides agree with TRBD1. CDR1 is LGHDT, CDR2 YNNKEL, per germline (reference sequence). Trimming took 1 base from V and 0 from J; bases not matched to a gene: 12. The CDR3 spans 19 residues. CDR3 coding DNA: TGTGCCAGCAGCCAAGTGGGTCCTGGACAGGCACTAGCCAAAAACATTCAGTACTTC. As protein: CASSQVGPGQALAKNIQYF.

The chain joins TRBV25-1 to TRBJ1-1; maybe TRBD1 (5 bases). Trimming stripped 8 bases from V and 1 base from J, with 8 bases between. Germline V gene data show CDR1 as MGHDK and CDR2 as SYGVNS. This CDR3 is 12 amino acids long. CDR3 DNA sequence: TGTGCCAGCGCAGGGCCGAACACTGAAGCTTTCTTT. It translates to CASAGPNTEAFF.

The CDR3 DNA reads TGTGCCAGCAGCGGAACGGGACTAGTTATCTCGGGGCAGTACTTC. Protein: CASSGTGLVISGQYF. The chain uses TRBV7-9 and TRBJ2-7, with TRBD2 matching over 8 bases. From germline, CDR1 is SEHNR and CDR2 FQNEAQ (reference sequence). The CDR3 runs to 15 residues. With V trimmed by 5 bases and J by 9 bases, 15 bases remained unmatched.

The V and J genes are TRBV4-3 and TRBJ2-2, with D maybe TRBD1 (6 bases). Germline CDR1 LGHNA, CDR2 YSLEER. V was cut by 2 bases and J by 5 bases, with 12 bases left in between. The CDR3 contains 15 residues. The CDR3 spells CASSQRTQGTGELFF. The CDR3 DNA reads as TGCGCCAGCAGCCAACGGACACAGGGTACCGGGGAGCTGTTTTTT.

The chain is built from TRBV9 and TRBJ2-3; 9 bases are a match to TRBD1. Germline V gives CDR1 SGDLS, CDR2 YYNGEE. CDR3 length equals 15 residues. V trimming: 1 base; J trimming: 4 bases; junction bases outside the gene matches: 4. Here the CDR3 DNA reads TGTGCCAGCAGCGTAACAACAGGGGGCGCAGATACGCAGTATTTT. This codes for CASSVTTGGADTQYF.

The J gene is TRBJ2-7, the V gene TRBV24-1; TRBD2 aligns across 10 bases. The germline gives CDR1 KGHDR, CDR2 SFDVKD. CDR3 length: 19 amino acids. J gave up 2 bases and V 5 bases, and 17 bases lay outside the gene matches. DNA for the CDR3: TGTGCCACCAGTGCTAATAGCGGGGGGCGAACCCTGGGCCCCTACGAGCAGTACTTC. As protein: CATSANSGGRTLGPYEQYF.